This TCR beta chain originates from a study of T cell responses to AZD1222 COVID-19 vaccine. Overall study findings and caveats: It should be noted that donors were predominantly white British and more often female, and clonal diversity was possibly underestimated.

Some clones are missing from TCRdb's copy, which holds only in-frame ones; the method was immunoSEQ multiplex PCR. The top ten clones hold around 5% of a sample with over 100,000 clones, about 86% of them seen once. As concerns this clone: Its antigen is still unknown.

The CDR3 runs 15 residues. The germline gives CDR1 SGHNT, CDR2 YYREEE (reference sequence). V shed 4 bases and J 6 bases; nucleotides not matched to a gene: 13. The material was peripheral blood, obtained on day 0 of AZD1222 vaccination. The rearrangement links TRBV5-4 to TRBJ2-7; 7 bases fit TRBD2. The TCR was taken from an adult in good health. The CDR3 nucleotides are TGTGCCAGCAGCGATGCGGGAGCCATAAGAAGCGAGCAGTACTTC. It is translated as CASSDAGAIRSEQYF.